The sequence of this T cell receptor (beta chain) was determined in a study of CD8 T cells in ankylosing spondylitis. Study-wide results and caveats: Apparently characteristic of ankylosing spondylitis blood was a TCR beta motif (fewer than ten highly homologous variants). Disease-linked clones bore a CD8+ phenotype, appearing relatively rarely in peripheral blood.

TCRdb re-analysed the 5' RACE reads in MiXCR, keeping a single row per CDR3 protein. The repertoire consists of roughly 470,000 distinct CDR3 sequences, with 25% to 30% occurring once and the leading ten covering about 0.9%. Notes on this clonotype: The antigen remains unidentified.

Sequencing used blood, either unsorted or a sorted T cell fraction (not recorded which). The TCR was taken from a male donor with ankylosing spondylitis.

Here the CDR3 reads CASSPDREPRTQYF. The DNA for the CDR3 is TGTGCCAGCAGCCCGGACAGGGAGCCCAGGACGCAGTATTTT. The V call is TRBV7-2, the J call TRBJ2-3, with 8 bases that match TRBD1. Germline V gene sequence: CDR1 SGHTA, CDR2 FQGNSA. The V and J ends lost 5 bases and 9 bases, in that order; junction bases with no gene match: 10. The CDR3 is 14 amino acids. The full variable domain, completed using reference TRBV7-2 and TRBJ2-3, is GAGVSQSPSNKVTEKGKDVELRCDPISGHTALYWYRQSLGQGLEFLIYFQGNSAPDKSGLPSDRFSAERTGGSVSTLTIQRTQQEDSAVYLCASSPDREPRTQYFGPGTRLTVL.